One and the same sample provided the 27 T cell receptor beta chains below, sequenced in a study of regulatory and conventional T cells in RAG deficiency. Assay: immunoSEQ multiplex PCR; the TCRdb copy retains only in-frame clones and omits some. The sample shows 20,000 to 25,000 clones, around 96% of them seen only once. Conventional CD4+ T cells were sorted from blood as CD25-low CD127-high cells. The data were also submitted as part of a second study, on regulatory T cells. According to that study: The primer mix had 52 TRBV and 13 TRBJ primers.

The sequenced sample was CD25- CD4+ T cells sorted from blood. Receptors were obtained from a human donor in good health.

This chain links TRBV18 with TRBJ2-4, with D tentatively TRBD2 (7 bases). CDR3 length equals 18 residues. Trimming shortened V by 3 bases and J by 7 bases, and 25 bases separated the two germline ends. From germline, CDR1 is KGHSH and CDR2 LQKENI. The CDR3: CASSPVMSGGQVKNIQYF. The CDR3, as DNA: TGTGCCAGCTCACCGGTTATGTCGGGGGGCCAGGTTAAGAACATTCAGTACTTC.

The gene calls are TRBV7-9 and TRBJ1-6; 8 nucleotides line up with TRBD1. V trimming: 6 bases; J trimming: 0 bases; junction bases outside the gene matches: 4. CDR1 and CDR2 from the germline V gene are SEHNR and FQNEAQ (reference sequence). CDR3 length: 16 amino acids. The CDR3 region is CASRTGARSYNSPLHF. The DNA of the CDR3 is TGTGCCAGCAGGACAGGGGCCCGCTCCTATAATTCACCCCTCCACTTT.

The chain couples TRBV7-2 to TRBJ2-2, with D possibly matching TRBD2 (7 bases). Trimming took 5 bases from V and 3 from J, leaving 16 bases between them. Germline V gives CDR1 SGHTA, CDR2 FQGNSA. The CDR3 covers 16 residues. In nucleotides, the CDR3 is TGTGCCAGCAGCCGCGGTGGGAGGGGGTACACCGGGGAGCTGTTTTTT. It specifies CASSRGGRGYTGELFF.

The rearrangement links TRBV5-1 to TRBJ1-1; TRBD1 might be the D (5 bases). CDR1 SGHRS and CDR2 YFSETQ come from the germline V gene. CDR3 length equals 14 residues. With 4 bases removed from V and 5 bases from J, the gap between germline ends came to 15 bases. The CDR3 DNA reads TGCGCCAGCAGCAGGGGTTTGACGAGAACTGAAGCTTTCTTT. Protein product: CASSRGLTRTEAFF.

CDR3 region: CASSLLGETSDNEQFF. The CDR3 DNA is TGTGCCAGCAGCCTCCTCGGGGAGACTTCAGACAATGAGCAGTTCTTC. The chain employs TRBV9 and TRBJ2-1, with a weak D call TRBD2 (5 bases). The CDR3 is made up of 16 amino acids. Germline V CDR1 and CDR2: SGDLS, YYNGEE. Trimming removed 4 bases from V and 5 bases from J, with 19 bases in between.

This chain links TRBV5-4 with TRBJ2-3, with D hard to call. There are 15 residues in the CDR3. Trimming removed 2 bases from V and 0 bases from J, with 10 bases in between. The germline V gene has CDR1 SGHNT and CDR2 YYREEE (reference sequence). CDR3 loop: CASSFIITSTDTQYF. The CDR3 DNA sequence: TGTGCCAGCAGCTTCATTATCACTAGCACAGATACGCAGTATTTT.

Written as DNA, the CDR3 is TGTGCCAGCAGCTTTCGGACAGGGGTCACCGGGGAGCTGTTTTTT. Translating it yields CASSFRTGVTGELFF. The genes are TRBV11-3 and TRBJ2-2, with 9 bases identical to TRBD1. The CDR3 is 15 amino acids. Germline assignment: CDR1 SGHNT and CDR2 YENEEA. With V trimmed by 3 bases and J by 4 bases, 3 bases remained unmatched.

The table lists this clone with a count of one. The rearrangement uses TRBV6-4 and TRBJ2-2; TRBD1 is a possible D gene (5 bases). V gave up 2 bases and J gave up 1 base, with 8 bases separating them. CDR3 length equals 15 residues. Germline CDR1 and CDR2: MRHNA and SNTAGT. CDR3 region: CASSDRQGNTGELFF. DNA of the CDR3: TGTGCCAGCAGTGACCGCCAGGGGAACACCGGGGAGCTGTTTTTT.

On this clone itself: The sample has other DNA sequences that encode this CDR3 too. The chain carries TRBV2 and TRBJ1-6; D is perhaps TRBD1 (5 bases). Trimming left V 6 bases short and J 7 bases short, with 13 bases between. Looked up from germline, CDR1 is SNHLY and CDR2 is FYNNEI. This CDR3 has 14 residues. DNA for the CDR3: TGTGCCAGCAGCCCCACAGGTTACAATTCACCCCTCCACTTT. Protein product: CASSPTGYNSPLHF.

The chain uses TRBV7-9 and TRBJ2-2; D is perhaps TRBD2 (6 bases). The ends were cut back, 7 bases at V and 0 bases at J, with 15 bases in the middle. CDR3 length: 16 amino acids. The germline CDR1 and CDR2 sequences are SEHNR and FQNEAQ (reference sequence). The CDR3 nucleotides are TGTGCCAGCACTAAGCGGTGGGGGGCGAACACCGGGGAGCTGTTTTTT. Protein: CASTKRWGANTGELFF.

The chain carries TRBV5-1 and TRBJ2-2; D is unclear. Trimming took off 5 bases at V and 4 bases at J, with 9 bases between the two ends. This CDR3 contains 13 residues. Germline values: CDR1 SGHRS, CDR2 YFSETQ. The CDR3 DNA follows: TGCGCCAGCAGTTCCCCCGGCACCGGGGAGCTGTTTTTT. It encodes CASSSPGTGELFF.

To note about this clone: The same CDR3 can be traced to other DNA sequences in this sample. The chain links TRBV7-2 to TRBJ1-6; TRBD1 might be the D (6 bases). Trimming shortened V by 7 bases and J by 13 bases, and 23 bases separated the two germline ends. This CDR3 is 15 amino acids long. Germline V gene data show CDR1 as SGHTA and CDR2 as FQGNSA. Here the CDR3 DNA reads TGTGCCAGCACCCAGAGCGGGACAAAGAACTCCCCCCTCCACTTT. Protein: CASTQSGTKNSPLHF.

CDR3 residues: CASSAEQPASYEQYF. As DNA, the CDR3 is TGTGCCAGTAGTGCCGAACAGCCTGCCTCCTACGAGCAGTACTTC. This rearrangement joins TRBV19 to TRBJ2-7; D gene ambiguous. Between the trimmed V and J ends, which lost 5 bases and 0 bases, there was a span of 14 bases. Germline values: CDR1 LNHDA, CDR2 SQIVND (reference sequence). CDR3 size: 15 residues.

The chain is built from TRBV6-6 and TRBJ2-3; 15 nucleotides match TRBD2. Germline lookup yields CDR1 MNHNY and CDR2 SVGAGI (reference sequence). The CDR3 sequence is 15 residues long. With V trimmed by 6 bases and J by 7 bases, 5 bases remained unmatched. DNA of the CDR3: TGTGCCAGCAGAAGGACTAGCGGGGGGGAAAATACGCAGTATTTT. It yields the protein CASRRTSGGENTQYF.

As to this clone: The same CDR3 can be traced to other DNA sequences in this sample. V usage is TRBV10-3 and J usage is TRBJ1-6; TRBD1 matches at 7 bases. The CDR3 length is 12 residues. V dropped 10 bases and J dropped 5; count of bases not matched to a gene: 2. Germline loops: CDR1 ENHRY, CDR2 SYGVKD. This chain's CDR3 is CATGQDNSPLHF. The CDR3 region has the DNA TGTGCCACCGGACAGGATAATTCACCCCTCCACTTT.

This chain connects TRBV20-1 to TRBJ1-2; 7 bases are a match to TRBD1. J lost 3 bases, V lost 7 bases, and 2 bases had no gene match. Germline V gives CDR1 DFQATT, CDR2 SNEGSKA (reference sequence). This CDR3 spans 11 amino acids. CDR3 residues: CSGGGDYGYTF. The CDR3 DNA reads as TGCAGTGGAGGGGGCGACTATGGCTACACCTTC.

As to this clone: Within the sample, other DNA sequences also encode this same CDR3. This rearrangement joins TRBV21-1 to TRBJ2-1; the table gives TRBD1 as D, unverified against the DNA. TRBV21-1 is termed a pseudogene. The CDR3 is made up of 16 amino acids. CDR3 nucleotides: TGTGCCAGCAGTCTGAGGGACAGGGACGCCTACAATGAGCAGTTCTTC. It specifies CASSLRDRDAYNEQFF.

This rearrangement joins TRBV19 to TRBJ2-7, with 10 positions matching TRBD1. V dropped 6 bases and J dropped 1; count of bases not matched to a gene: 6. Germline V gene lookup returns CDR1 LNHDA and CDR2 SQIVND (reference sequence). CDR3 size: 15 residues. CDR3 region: CASSSRTGGSYEQYF. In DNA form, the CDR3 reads TGTGCCAGTAGCTCCAGGACAGGGGGATCCTACGAGCAGTACTTC.

For the CDR3, the DNA is TGTGCCACCAGCCGAGGGTCGGGAGCGGGGAGTAGTTACAATGAGCAGTTCTTC. Translation gives CATSRGSGAGSSYNEQFF. The V gene is TRBV15, the J gene TRBJ2-1; 7 bases are a match to TRBD2. This CDR3 comprises 18 residues. In germline, CDR1 is LNHNV, CDR2 YYDKDF (reference sequence). The junction had 17 bases not matched to a gene; V was cut back by 5 bases and J by 4 bases.

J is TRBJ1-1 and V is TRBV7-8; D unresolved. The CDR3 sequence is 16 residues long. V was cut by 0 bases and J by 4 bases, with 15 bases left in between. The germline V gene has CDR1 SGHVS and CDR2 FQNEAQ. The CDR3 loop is CASSLAPTGGPTEAFF. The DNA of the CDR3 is TGTGCCAGCAGCTTAGCTCCCACGGGCGGGCCCACTGAAGCTTTCTTT. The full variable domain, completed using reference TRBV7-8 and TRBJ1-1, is GAGVSQSPRYKVAKRGQDVALRCDPISGHVSLFWYQQALGQGPEFLTYFQNEAQLDKSGLPSDRFFAERPEGSVSTLKIQRTQQEDSAVYLCASSLAPTGGPTEAFFGQGTRLTVV.

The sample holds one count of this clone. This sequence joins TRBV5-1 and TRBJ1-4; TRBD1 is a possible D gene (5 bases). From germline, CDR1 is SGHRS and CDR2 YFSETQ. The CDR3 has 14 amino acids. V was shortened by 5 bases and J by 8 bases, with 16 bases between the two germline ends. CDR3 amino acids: CASRLTASGEKLFF. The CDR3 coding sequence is TGCGCCAGCAGATTGACAGCTTCAGGGGAAAAACTGTTTTTT.

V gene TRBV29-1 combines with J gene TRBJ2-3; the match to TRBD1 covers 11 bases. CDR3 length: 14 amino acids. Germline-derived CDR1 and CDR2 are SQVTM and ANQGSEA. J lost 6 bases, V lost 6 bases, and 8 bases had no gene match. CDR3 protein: CSVLWTGGSDTQYF. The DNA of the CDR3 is TGCAGCGTCTTATGGACAGGGGGCTCCGATACGCAGTATTTT.

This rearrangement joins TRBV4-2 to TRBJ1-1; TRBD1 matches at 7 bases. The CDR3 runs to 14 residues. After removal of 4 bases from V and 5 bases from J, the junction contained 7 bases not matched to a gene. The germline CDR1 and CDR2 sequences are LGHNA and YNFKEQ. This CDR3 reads CASSPEQGSTEAFF. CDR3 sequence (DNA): TGTGCCAGCAGCCCAGAACAGGGGAGTACTGAAGCTTTCTTT.

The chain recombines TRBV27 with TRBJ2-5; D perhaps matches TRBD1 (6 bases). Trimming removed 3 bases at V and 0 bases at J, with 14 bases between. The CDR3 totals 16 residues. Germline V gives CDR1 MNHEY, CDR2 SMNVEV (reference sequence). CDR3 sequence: CASSFYRDRYQETQYF. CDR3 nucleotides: TGTGCCAGCAGTTTTTACAGGGATCGATACCAAGAGACCCAGTACTTC.

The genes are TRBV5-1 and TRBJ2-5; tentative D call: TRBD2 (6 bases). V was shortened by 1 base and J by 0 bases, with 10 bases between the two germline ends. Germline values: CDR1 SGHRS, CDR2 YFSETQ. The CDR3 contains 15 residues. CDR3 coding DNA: TGCGCCAGCAGCTTGAGGTTAGCGGACCAAGAGACCCAGTACTTC. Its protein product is CASSLRLADQETQYF.

The CDR3 spells CASSRDRGKEAFF. The CDR3 nucleotides read TGTGCCAGCAGCCGGGACAGGGGAAAAGAAGCTTTCTTT. This chain links TRBV7-2 with TRBJ1-1, with 10 nucleotides matching TRBD1. The V gene end was trimmed by 5 bases and the J gene end by 8 bases; junction bases not matched to a gene: 5. In germline, CDR1 is SGHTA, CDR2 FQGNSA. This CDR3 spans 13 amino acids.

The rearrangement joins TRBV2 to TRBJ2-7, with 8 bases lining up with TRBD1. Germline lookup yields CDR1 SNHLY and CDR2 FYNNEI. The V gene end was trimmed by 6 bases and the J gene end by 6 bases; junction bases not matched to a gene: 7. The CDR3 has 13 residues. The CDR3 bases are TGTGCCAGCAGGGTGACAGGGGTTGGCGAGCAGTACTTC. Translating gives CASRVTGVGEQYF.